This T cell receptor (beta chain) was sequenced for a study of shared clonotypes between healthy human individuals. Only CD45RO-negative cells positively selected for CCR7 counted as naive CD8 cells, so terminally differentiated effector memory CD45RA+ cells were excluded. Generated by immunoSEQ multiplex PCR, the TCRdb table keeps only in-frame clones and is missing some. The data show hundreds of thousands of clones, about 91% seen once. Regarding this clone: Its antigen is as yet unknown.

Overall study findings and caveats: At large depth, rarefaction still showed sorted-subset sequencing to be incomplete. Investigators collected only blood, and repertoires in tissues likely differ. Generally, naive subsets came out with larger estimated richness than memory subsets.

This sequence originates from a man aged 30-40 years in good health. Source material: naive CD8+ T cells sorted from blood.

The CDR3, as DNA: TGTGCCTGGAGTGTTAGCGGGAGGGCCCCCGGGGAGCTGTTTTTT. It translates to CAWSVSGRAPGELFF. V usage is TRBV30 and J usage is TRBJ2-2, with TRBD2 identical over 11 bases. In germline, CDR1 is GTSNPN, CDR2 SVGIG (reference sequence). The junction had 3 bases not matched to a gene; V was cut back by 0 bases and J by 6 bases. CDR3 length: 15 amino acids.